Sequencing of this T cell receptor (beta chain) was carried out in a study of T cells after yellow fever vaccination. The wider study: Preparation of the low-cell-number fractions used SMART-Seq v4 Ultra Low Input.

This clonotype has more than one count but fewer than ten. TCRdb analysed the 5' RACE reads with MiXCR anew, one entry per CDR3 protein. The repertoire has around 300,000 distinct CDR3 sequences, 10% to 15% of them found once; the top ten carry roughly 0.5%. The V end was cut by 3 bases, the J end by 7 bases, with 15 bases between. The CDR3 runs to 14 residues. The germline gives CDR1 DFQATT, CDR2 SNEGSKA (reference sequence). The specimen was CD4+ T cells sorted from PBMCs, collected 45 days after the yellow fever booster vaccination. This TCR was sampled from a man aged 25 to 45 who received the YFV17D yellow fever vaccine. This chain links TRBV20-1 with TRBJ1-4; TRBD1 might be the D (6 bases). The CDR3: CSARQGRKSEKLFF. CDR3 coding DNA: TGCAGTGCTAGGCAGGGGCGAAAAAGTGAAAAACTGTTTTTT.